This is a list of T cell receptor beta chains from one sample in a study of T cells in localized non-small cell lung cancer. TCRdb's copy holds only in-frame clones and misses some; the assay was immunoSEQ multiplex PCR. The table records approximately 47,000 clones, roughly nine tenths of them present only once. Material: PBMCs, obtained before any cancer treatment. The source of these receptors is a man between 35 and 75 years old with stage II lung adenocarcinoma. CDR3s include the opening cysteine and the closing phenylalanine or tryptophan. D genes are given only for firm matches. Not all rows give a size; the values are once, few, many and, for expanded clones, a class.

j_gene | d_gene | abundance | v_gene | CDR3aa | CDR3nt
TRBJ2-1 | . | . | TRBV9 | CASSFTAEGGEQFF | TGTGCCAGCAGTTTTACCGCAGAGGGAGGTGAGCAGTTCTTC
TRBJ1-6 | . | once | TRBV7-6 | CASSREMRNSPLHF | TGTGCCAGCAGCCGGGAGATGAGGAATTCACCCCTCCACTTT
TRBJ1-1 | . | . | TRBV27 | CASSSYLARTEAFF | TGTGCCAGCAGTTCTTACTTAGCGAGGACTGAAGCTTTCTTT
TRBJ1-5 | . | . | TRBV4-2 | CASSQWKAIIDRRNQPQHF | TGTGCCAGCAGCCAATGGAAAGCGATAATCGACAGGCGGAATCAGCCCCAGCATTTT
TRBJ1-1 | . | . | TRBV2 | CASRRDLNTEAFF | TGTGCCAGCAGAAGGGATCTGAACACTGAAGCTTTCTTT
TRBJ1-3 | . | . | TRBV7-2 | CASSFTGKNSGNTIYF | TGTGCCAGCAGCTTTACAGGGAAGAATTCTGGAAACACCATATATTTT
TRBJ1-1 | TRBD1 | . | TRBV6-1 | CASTPTGQGNTEAFF | TGTGCCAGCACCCCGACCGGACAGGGGAACACTGAAGCTTTCTTT
TRBJ1-2 | TRBD1 | . | TRBV2 | CASRLDRAPGYGYTF | TGTGCCAGCAGGCTGGACAGGGCCCCTGGCTATGGCTACACCTTC
TRBJ2-3 | TRBD2 | . | TRBV10-3 | CAISGGLDTDTQYF | TGTGCCATCAGTGGGGGACTAGACACAGATACGCAGTATTTT
TRBJ1-6 | . | . | TRBV6-5 | CASSYSNVNSPLHF | TGTGCCAGCAGTTACTCGAACGTTAATTCACCCCTCCACTTT
TRBJ2-2 | . | . | TRBV6-1 | CASSEARSGELFF | TGTGCCAGCAGTGAGGCTAGATCCGGGGAGCTGTTTTTT
TRBJ1-2 | TRBD1 | . | TRBV6-5 | CASTPASDRDGYTF | TGTGCCAGCACCCCCGCGTCGGACAGGGATGGCTACACCTTC
TRBJ1-2 | . | . | TRBV11-1 | CASSSLRGAYGYTF | TGTGCCAGCAGCTCCCTGAGAGGGGCGTATGGCTACACCTTC
TRBJ1-2 | . | . | TRBV27 | CASSFSGEGGYTF | TGTGCCAGCAGTTTTTCGGGGGAAGGGGGCTACACCTTC
TRBJ2-7 | TRBD1 | . | TRBV29-1 | CSARPTGPSYEQYF | TGCAGCGCTAGGCCGACAGGGCCATCCTACGAGCAGTACTTC
TRBJ1-1 | . | . | TRBV19 | CASSIDLNTEAFF | TGTGCCAGTAGTATCGATCTGAACACTGAAGCTTTCTTT
TRBJ2-7 | . | . | TRBV6-1 | CASSEAWQTYEQYF | TGTGCCAGCAGTGAAGCATGGCAGACCTACGAGCAGTACTTC